This T cell receptor (beta chain) was observed in a study of neoadjuvant nivolumab and ipilimumab in lung cancer. The study, taken as a whole, reports: Compared with tumor-adjacent uninvolved lung, resected tumors showed greater richness and clonality. TCR sequencing covered a small number of samples.

As concerns this clone: What it binds is not known.

This CDR3 is 13 amino acids long. Trimming stripped 6 bases from V and 4 bases from J, with 12 bases between. Germline CDR1 and CDR2: SGHTA and FQGNSA. The data were produced by immunoSEQ multiplex PCR, yet TCRdb's version contains in-frame clones alone and is incomplete. This table has 18,000 or so clones, 60% to 85% appearing once. The material was tumor tissue, obtained after neoadjuvant nivolumab, alone or with ipilimumab, at or shortly before surgery. The sequence came from an adult with non-small cell lung cancer. The J gene is TRBJ1-1, the V gene TRBV7-2; the D gene is possibly TRBD1 (6 bases). The CDR3 region has the DNA TGTGCCAGCAGACTTACAGGGAGCACTGAAGCTTTCTTT. Amino acids: CASRLTGSTEAFF.